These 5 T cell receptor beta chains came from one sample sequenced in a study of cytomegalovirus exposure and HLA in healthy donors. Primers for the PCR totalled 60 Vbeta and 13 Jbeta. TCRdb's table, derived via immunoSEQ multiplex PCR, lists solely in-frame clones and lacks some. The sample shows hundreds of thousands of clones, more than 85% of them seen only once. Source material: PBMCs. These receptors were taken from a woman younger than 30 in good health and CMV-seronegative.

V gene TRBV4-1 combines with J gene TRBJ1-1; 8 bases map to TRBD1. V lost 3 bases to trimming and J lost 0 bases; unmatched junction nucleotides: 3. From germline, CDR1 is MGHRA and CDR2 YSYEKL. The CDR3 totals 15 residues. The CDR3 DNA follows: TGCGCCAGCAGCCAGAAGGGACAGGTGAACACTGAAGCTTTCTTT. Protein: CASSQKGQVNTEAFF.

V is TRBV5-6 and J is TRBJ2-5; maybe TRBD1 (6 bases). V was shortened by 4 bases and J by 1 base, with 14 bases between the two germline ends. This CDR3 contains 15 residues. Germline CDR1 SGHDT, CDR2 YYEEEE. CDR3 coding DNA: TGTGCCAGCAGCATGTACAGGGACCTCCAAGAGACCCAGTACTTC. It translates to CASSMYRDLQETQYF.

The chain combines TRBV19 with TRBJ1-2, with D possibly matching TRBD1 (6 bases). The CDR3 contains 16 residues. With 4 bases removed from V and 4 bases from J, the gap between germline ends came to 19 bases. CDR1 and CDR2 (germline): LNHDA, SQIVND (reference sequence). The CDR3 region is CASSRSPGDGPYGYTF. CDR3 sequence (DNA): TGTGCCAGTAGTAGAAGTCCAGGGGATGGTCCCTATGGCTACACCTTC.

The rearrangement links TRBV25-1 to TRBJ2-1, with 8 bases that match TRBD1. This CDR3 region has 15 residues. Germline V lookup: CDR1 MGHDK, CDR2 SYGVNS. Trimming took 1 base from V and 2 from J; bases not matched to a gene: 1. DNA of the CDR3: TGTGCCAGCAGTGAATGGGGACAGGCCTACAATGAGCAGTTCTTC. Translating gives CASSEWGQAYNEQFF.

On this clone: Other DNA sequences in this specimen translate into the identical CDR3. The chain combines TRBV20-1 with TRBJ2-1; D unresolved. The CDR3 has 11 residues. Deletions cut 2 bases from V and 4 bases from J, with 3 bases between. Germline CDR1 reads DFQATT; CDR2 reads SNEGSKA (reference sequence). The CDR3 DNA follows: TGCAGTGCTAGACGGTACAATGAGCAGTTCTTC. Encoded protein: CSARRYNEQFF.